This TCR beta chain is drawn from a study of cytomegalovirus exposure and HLA in healthy donors. The method was immunoSEQ multiplex PCR; TCRdb's version includes in-frame clones alone and lacks a portion of them. Here the sample spans about 220,000 clones, about 90% being singletons. The CDR3 loop spans 17 amino acids. V was trimmed by 3 bases and J by 3 bases, leaving 18 bases between them. CDR1 and CDR2 (germline): MNHEY, SMNVEV (reference sequence). The chain has TRBV27 and TRBJ1-5; D is perhaps TRBD1 (5 bases). The sequence was obtained from a woman aged 18-29 years in good health and CMV-seronegative. The sample was PBMCs. The CDR3 sequence: CASSLLPWGILNQPQHF. CDR3 nucleotides: TGTGCCAGCAGTTTGCTTCCTTGGGGCATACTCAATCAGCCCCAGCATTTT.